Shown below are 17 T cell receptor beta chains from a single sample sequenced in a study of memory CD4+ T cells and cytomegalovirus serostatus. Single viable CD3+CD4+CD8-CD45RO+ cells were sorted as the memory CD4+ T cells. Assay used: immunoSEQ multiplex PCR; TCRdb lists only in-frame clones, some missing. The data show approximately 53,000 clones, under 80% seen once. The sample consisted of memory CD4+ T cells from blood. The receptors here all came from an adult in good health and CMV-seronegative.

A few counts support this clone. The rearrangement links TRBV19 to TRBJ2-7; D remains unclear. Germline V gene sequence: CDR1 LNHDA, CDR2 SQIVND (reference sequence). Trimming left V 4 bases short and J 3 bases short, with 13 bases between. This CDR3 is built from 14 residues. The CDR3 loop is CASSKRGRHYEQYF. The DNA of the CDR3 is TGTGCCAGTAGTAAGCGTGGCCGCCACTACGAGCAGTACTTC. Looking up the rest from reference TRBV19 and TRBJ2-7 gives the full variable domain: DGGITQSPKYLFRKEGQNVTLSCEQNLNHDAMYWYRQDPGQGLRLIYYSQIVNDFQKGDIAEGYSVSREKKESFPLTVTSAQKNPTAFYLCASSKRGRHYEQYFGPGTRLTVT.

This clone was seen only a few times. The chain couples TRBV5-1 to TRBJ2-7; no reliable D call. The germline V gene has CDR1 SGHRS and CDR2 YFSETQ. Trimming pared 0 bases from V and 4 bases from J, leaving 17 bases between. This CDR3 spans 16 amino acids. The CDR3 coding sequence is TGCGCCAGCAGCTTGGACGATTTAATCGACATATACGAGCAGTACTTC. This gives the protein CASSLDDLIDIYEQYF.

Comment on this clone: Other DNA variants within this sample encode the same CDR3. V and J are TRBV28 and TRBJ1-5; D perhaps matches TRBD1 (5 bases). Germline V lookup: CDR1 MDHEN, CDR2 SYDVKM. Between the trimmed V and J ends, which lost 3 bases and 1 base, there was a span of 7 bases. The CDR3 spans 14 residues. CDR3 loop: CASSLGPSNQPQHF. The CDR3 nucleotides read TGTGCCAGCAGTTTGGGGCCAAGCAATCAGCCCCAGCATTTT.

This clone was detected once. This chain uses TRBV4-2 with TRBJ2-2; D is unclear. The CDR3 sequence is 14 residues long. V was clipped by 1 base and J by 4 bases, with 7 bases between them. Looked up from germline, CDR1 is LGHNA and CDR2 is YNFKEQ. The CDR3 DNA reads TGTGCCAGCAGCCAAGCGGGCTTCACCGGGGAGCTGTTTTTT. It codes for CASSQAGFTGELFF.

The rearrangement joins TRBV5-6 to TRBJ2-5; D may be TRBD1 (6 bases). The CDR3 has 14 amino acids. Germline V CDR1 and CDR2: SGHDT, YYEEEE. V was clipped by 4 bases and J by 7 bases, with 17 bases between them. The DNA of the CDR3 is TGTGCCAGCAGCAGGCGACAGGCCCCCGGGACCCAGTACTTC. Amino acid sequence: CASSRRQAPGTQYF.

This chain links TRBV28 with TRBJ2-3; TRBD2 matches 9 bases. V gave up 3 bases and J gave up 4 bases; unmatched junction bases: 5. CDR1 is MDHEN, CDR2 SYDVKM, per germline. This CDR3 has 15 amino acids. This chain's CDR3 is CASSFGGGVADTQYF. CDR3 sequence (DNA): TGTGCCAGCAGTTTCGGCGGGGGGGTCGCAGATACGCAGTATTTT.

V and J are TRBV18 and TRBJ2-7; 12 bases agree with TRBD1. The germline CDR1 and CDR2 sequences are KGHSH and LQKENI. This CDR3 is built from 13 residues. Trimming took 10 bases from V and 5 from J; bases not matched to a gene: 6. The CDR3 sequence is CATAGTGGNEQYF. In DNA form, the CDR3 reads TGTGCCACCGCCGGGACAGGGGGCAACGAGCAGTACTTC.

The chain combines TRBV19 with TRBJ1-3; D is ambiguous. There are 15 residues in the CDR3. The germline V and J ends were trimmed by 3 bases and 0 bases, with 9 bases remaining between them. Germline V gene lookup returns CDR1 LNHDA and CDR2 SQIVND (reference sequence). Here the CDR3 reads CASSISQISGNTIYF. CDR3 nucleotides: TGTGCCAGTAGTATTTCTCAGATCTCTGGAAACACCATATATTTT.

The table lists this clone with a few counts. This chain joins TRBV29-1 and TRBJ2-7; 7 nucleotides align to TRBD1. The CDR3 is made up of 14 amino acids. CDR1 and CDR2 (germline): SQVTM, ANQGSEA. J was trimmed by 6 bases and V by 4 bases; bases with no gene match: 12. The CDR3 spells CSVVPQGLLGEQYF. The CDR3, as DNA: TGCAGCGTTGTCCCACAGGGGCTGTTGGGCGAGCAGTACTTC.

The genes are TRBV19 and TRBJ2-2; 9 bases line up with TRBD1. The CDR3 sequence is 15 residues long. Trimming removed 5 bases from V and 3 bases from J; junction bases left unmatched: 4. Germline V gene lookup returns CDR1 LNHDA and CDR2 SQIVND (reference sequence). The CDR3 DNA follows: TGTGCCAGTAGTCGCCGGGACAGGGACACCGGGGAGCTGTTTTTT. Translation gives CASSRRDRDTGELFF.

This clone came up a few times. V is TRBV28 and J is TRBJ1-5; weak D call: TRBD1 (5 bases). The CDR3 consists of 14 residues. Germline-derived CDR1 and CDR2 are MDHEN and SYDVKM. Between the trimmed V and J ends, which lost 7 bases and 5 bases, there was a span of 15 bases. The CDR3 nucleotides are TGTGCCAGCACCTTGTGGGGGTCCCATCAGCCCCAGCATTTT. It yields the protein CASTLWGSHQPQHF.

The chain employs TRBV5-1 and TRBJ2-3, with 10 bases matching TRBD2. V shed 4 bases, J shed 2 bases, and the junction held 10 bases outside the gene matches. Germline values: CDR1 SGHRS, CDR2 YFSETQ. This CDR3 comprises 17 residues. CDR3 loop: CASSGKQGLASTDTQYF. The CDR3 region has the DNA TGCGCCAGCAGCGGAAAGCAGGGACTAGCGTCCACAGATACGCAGTATTTT.

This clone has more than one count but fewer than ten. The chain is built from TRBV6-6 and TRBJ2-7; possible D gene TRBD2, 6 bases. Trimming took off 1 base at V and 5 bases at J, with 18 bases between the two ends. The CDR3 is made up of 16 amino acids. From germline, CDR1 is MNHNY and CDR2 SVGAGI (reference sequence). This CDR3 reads CASSYWGGREGNEQYF. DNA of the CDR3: TGTGCCAGCAGTTACTGGGGTGGGCGGGAAGGAAACGAGCAGTACTTC.

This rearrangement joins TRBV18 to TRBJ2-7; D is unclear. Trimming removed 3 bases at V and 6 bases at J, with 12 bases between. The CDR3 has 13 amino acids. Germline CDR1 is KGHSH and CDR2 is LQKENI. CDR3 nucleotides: TGTGCCAGCTCACCCCGTGAGGACCGCGAGCAGTACTTC. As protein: CASSPREDREQYF.

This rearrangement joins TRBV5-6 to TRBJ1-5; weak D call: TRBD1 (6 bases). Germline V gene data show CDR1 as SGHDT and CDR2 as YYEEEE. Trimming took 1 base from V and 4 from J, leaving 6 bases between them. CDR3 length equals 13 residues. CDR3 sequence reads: CASSLTGNQPQHF. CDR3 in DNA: TGTGCCAGCAGCTTGACAGGGAATCAGCCCCAGCATTTT. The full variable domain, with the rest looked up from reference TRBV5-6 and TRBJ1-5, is DAGVTQSPTHLIKTRGQQVTLRCSPKSGHDTVSWYQQALGQGPQFIFQYYEEEERQRGNFPDRFSGHQFPNYSSELNVNALLLGDSALYLCASSLTGNQPQHFGDGTRLSIL.

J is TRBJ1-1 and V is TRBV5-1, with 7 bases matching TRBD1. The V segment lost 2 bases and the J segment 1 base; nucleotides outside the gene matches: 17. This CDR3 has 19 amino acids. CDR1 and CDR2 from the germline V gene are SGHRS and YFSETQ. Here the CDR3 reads CASSFGTNWAGGRNTEAFF. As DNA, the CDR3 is TGCGCCAGCAGCTTTGGAACAAATTGGGCAGGGGGGCGGAACACTGAAGCTTTCTTT. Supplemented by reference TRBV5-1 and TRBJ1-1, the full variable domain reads KAGVTQTPRYLIKTRGQQVTLSCSPISGHRSVSWYQQTPGQGLQFLFEYFSETQRNKGNFPGRFSGRQFSNSRSEMNVSTLELGDSALYLCASSFGTNWAGGRNTEAFFGQGTRLTVV.

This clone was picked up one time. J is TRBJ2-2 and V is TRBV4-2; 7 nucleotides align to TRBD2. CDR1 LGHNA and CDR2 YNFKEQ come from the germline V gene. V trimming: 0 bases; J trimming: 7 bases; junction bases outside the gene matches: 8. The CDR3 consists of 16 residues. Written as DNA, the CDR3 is TGTGCCAGCAGCCAAGAGGGGCGGGAGCTGGGCGGGGAGCTGTTTTTT. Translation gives CASSQEGRELGGELFF.